This T cell receptor (beta chain) is drawn from a study of T cell repertoires in cytomegalovirus infection. As regards this clonotype: Its specificity is unknown.

Germline CDR1 is SNHLY and CDR2 is FYNNEI. Trimming cost V 6 bases and J 4 bases; bases outside gene matches: 1. The CDR3 is 13 residues long. TCRdb used MiXCR to reprocess the reads, holding one entry per CDR3 protein. Of approximately 350,000 distinct CDR3 sequences in the sample, just under 35% were seen once. The sequence was obtained from a human donor in good health (CMV status not recorded). Some clones in this sample may be carry-over from other donors' samples. The chain combines TRBV2 with TRBJ2-3; 10 bases map to TRBD1. This specimen consisted of cultured PBMCs, obtained from culture after CMV antigen stimulation. CDR3 loop: CASSGQGADTQYF. CDR3 in DNA: TGTGCCAGCAGCGGACAGGGGGCAGATACGCAGTATTTT.